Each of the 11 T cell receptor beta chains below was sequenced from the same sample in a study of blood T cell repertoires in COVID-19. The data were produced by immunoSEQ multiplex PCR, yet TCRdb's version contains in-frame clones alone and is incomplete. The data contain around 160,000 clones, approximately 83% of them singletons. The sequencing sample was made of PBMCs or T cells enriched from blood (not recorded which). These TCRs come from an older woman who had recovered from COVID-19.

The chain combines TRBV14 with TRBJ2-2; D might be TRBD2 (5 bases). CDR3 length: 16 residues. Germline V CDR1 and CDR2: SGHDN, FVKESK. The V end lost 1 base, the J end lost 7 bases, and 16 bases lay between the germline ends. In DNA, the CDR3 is TGTGCCAGCAGCCAAGCGTCGGCGGGTTCGGGCGGGGAGCTGTTTTTT. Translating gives CASSQASAGSGGELFF.

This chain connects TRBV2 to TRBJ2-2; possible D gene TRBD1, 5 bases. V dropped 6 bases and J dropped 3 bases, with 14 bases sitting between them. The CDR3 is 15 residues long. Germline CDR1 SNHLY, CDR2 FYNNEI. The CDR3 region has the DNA TGTGCCAGCAGGGTTGGGGTAGGGGACACCGGGGAGCTGTTTTTT. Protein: CASRVGVGDTGELFF.

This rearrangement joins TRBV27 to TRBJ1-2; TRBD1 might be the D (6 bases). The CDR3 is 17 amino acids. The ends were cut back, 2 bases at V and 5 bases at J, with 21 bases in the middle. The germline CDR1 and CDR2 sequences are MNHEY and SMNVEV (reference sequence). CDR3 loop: CASSLKGGRGRIYGYTF. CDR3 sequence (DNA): TGTGCCAGCAGTTTAAAAGGGGGTAGGGGCCGGATTTATGGCTACACCTTC.

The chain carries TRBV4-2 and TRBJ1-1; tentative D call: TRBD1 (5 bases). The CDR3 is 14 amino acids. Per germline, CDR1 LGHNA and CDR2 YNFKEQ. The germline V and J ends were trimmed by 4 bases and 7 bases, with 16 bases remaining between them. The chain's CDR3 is CASSPTDRLIEAFF. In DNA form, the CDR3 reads TGTGCCAGCAGCCCAACCGACAGACTGATTGAAGCTTTCTTT.

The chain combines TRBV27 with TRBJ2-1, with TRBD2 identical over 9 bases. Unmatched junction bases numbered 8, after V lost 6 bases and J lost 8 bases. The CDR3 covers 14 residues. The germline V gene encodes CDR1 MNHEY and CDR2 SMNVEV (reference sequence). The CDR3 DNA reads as TGTGCCAGCAGACTTAGCGGGAGCTCGGATGAGCAGTTCTTC. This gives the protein CASRLSGSSDEQFF.

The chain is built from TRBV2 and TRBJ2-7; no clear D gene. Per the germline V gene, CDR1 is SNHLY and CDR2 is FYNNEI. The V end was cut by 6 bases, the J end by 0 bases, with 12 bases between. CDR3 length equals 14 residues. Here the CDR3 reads CASRLNSNSYEQYF. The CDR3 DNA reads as TGTGCCAGCAGGCTAAACAGTAACTCCTACGAGCAGTACTTC.

The CDR3 protein is CASSLQGYTGELFF. CDR3 nucleotide sequence: TGTGCCAGCAGCTTACAGGGGTACACCGGGGAGCTGTTTTTT. This chain joins TRBV7-3 and TRBJ2-2; D might be TRBD1 (6 bases). This CDR3 has 14 amino acids. Trimming shortened V by 2 bases and J by 3 bases, and 7 bases separated the two germline ends. CDR1 and CDR2 (germline): SGHTA, FQGTGA.

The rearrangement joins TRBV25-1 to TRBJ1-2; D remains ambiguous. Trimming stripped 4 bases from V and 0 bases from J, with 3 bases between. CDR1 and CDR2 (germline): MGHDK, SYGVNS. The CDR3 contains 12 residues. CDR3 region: CASSAANYGYTF. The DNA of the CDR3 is TGTGCCAGCAGTGCAGCTAACTATGGCTACACCTTC.

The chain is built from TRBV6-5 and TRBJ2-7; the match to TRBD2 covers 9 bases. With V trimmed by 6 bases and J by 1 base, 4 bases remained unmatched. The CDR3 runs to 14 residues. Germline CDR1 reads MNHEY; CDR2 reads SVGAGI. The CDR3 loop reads CASSKAGGSYEQYF. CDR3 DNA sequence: TGTGCCAGCAGCAAAGCGGGAGGTTCCTACGAGCAGTACTTC.

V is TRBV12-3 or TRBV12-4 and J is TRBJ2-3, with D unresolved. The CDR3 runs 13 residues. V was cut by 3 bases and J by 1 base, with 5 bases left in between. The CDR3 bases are TGTGCCAGCAGTTTTCGGGGCACAGATACGCAGTATTTT. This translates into CASSFRGTDTQYF.

The CDR3 bases are TGTGCCAGCAGCCCGCGGGCGTCAGGCTACGAGCAGTACTTC. It specifies CASSPRASGYEQYF. This chain joins TRBV9 and TRBJ2-7; TRBD2 is a possible D gene (5 bases). This CDR3 is built from 14 residues. Trimming pared 4 bases from V and 3 bases from J, leaving 14 bases between. The germline V gene has CDR1 SGDLS and CDR2 YYNGEE.